This TCR beta chain was captured by sequencing in a study of monozygotic twins with inflammatory bowel disease (dated by TCRdb to about 2019). The study in broad terms: A total of roughly 28 monozygotic twin pairs were included in the full study, comprising nine German pairs (four IBD-concordant, five IBD-discordant) and 19 IBD-discordant Danish pairs. Disease-associated traits were sought mainly through comparisons between IBD patients and their genetically identical healthy co-twins within discordant pairs. Each individual had, on average, about 151 000 unique TCRalpha sequences and 181 000 unique TCRbeta sequences available for analysis. Results and caveats for the whole study, not just this receptor: Repertoire similarity did not differ between concordant and discordant twins, which could be due to limited statistical power. IBD patients had lower TCRbeta repertoire diversity, measured by the inverse Simpson index, than their healthy co-twins. Distinction between different T cell subtypes could not be achieved in the analysis. Compared with healthy twins, IBD patients had fewer clonotypes in common with other individuals, a difference most pronounced in patients showing signs of disease activity. Differing immunosuppressive treatments among patients may have added background noise and inter-individual variability to the repertoires. No single strong signal or clonotype linked to IBD turned up in the results, so the idea that one exists was not supported.

The CDR3 goes from the cysteine to the phenylalanine over 14 residues. Only the protein sequence is given. The germline V gene (reference sequence) sets CDR1 to DFQATT and CDR2 to SNEGSKA. A note on this clonotype: Its antigen remains undetermined.

From each donor, an approximately 2.5 ml peripheral blood sample was drawn into PAXgene tubes and stored at -80 degrees C. Without T cell sorting, total RNA was isolated from whole blood using the PAXgene blood miRNA kit on an automated QIAcube. Peripheral blood from monozygotic twin pairs who were concordant or discordant for inflammatory bowel disease underwent deep TCRalpha and TCRbeta repertoire profiling using unique molecular barcoding. Smoking habits were recorded for all twin pairs, and each individual was classified as a current, former or never smoker. Receptor amplification or capture employed 5' RACE. Each TCR library was prepared from 3,000 to 4,000 ng of total RNA. For each sample, cDNA synthesis was carried out in eight separate reactions using SMARTScribe reverse transcriptase. During cDNA synthesis, template switching was used to introduce unique molecular identifiers that contained a 6-nucleotide sample barcode. TCRalpha and TCRbeta cDNA was amplified by two nested PCRs of approximately 17 and 9 cycles, with bead purification after each PCR. Before amplification, the cDNA was treated with uracil DNA-glycosylase and purified using the QIAquick PCR purification kit. The second PCR added Illumina TruSeq-compatible adapters along with sample-specific barcodes. TapeStation and Qubit were used to check library quality and concentration, and 4 to 6 ng of each library was pooled. Sequencing of the pooled libraries was done on an Illumina HiSeq2500 single-index Rapid Run using custom sequencing primers and 2 x 100 bp reads. As for how the authors treated the data: UMI-based consensus assembly with MiGEC version 1.2.6 was used to correct PCR and sequencing errors. V(D)J alignment, clonotype assembly and CDR3 extraction were performed with MiXCR version 2.1.1. Normalisation of gene usage, clonotype sharing and MAIT/NKT TCR abundance was achieved by analysing the top 1000, 10 000 and 20 000 clonotypes per sample. Diversity was computed as the inverse Simpson index with the vegan R package after downsampling to 27 000 UMIs. Paired Mann-Whitney U tests on discordant twin pairs were used, with Benjamini-Hochberg multiple-testing correction. The reads, reprocessed by TCRdb, yield one row per CDR3 protein sequence and no DNA. The V and J calls were not made by the authors but by TCRdb's processing. The table for this sample lists roughly 100,000 distinct CDR3 sequences. 1.9% of the sample lies in the top ten.

Sequenced: blood. This sequence uses TRBV20-1 and TRBJ2-7; TCRdb reports TRBD1, a call that lacks DNA to check it against. This sequence originates from a human donor with ulcerative colitis or Crohn's disease, or a healthy co-twin of an affected twin (not recorded which). The CDR3 in this case is CSARVGRGFYEQYF.